The 8 T cell receptor beta chains below all came from one sample that was sequenced in a study of blood T cell repertoires in COVID-19. The data were produced by immunoSEQ multiplex PCR, yet TCRdb's version contains in-frame clones alone and is incomplete. The profile shows some 340,000 clones, approximately 89% of them singletons. What was sequenced was PBMCs or T cells enriched from blood (not recorded which). Receptor source: a young woman who had recovered from COVID-19.

This rearrangement joins TRBV13 to TRBJ1-2, with D perhaps TRBD1 (5 bases). The CDR3 is made up of 16 amino acids. The germline V gene encodes CDR1 PRHDT and CDR2 FYEKMQ (reference sequence). With 0 bases removed from V and 6 bases from J, the gap between germline ends came to 17 bases. This CDR3 reads CASSLGGGAGINGYTF. In DNA form, the CDR3 reads TGTGCCAGCAGCTTAGGGGGAGGGGCGGGGATTAATGGCTACACCTTC.

The chain carries TRBV27 and TRBJ1-4, with D perhaps matching TRBD1 (5 bases). Germline assignment: CDR1 MNHEY and CDR2 SMNVEV (reference sequence). This CDR3 is 16 amino acids long. Trimming cost V 5 bases and J 7 bases, with 20 bases left between them. The CDR3 sequence is CASSLAPQQGTEKLFF. In DNA form, the CDR3 reads TGTGCCAGCAGTCTCGCCCCCCAGCAGGGTACTGAAAAACTGTTTTTT. Complete variable domain (other parts from reference TRBV27 and TRBJ1-4): EAQVTQNPRYLITVTGKKLTVTCSQNMNHEYMSWYRQDPGLGLRQIYYSMNVEVTDKGDVPEGYKVSRKEKRNFPLILESPSPNQTSLYFCASSLAPQQGTEKLFFGSGTQLSVL.

The sample holds a few counts of this clone. V gene TRBV7-9 combines with J gene TRBJ1-6; TRBD1 matches 8 bases. Germline assignment: CDR1 SEHNR and CDR2 FQNEAQ (reference sequence). This CDR3 spans 14 amino acids. V shed 3 bases, J shed 8 bases, and the junction held 3 bases outside the gene matches. The CDR3 DNA reads as TGTGCCAGCAGCTTCGGGACAGGTGATTCACCCCTCCACTTT. Its protein product is CASSFGTGDSPLHF.

The chain links TRBV9 to TRBJ1-2; the match to TRBD1 covers 9 bases. Trimming removed 4 bases from V and 8 bases from J; junction bases left unmatched: 9. CDR1 and CDR2 from the germline V gene are SGDLS and YYNGEE. The CDR3 extends over 14 amino acids. CDR3 coding DNA: TGTGCCAGCAGCCGGGACAGGGCGGGGAACGGCTACACCTTC. Its protein product is CASSRDRAGNGYTF.

The J gene is TRBJ1-2, the V gene TRBV9; tentatively, D is TRBD1 (6 bases). Germline loops: CDR1 SGDLS, CDR2 YYNGEE. V lost 4 bases and J lost 5, with 12 bases in between. This CDR3 spans 13 amino acids. In DNA form, the CDR3 reads TGTGCCAGCAGCCCTCAGGGGAAGTATGGCTACACCTTC. This gives the protein CASSPQGKYGYTF.

In the case of this clone: This sample includes further DNA sequences coding for the same CDR3. The genes are TRBV7-2 and TRBJ2-2; a weak D match, TRBD2 (6 bases). Trimming removed 5 bases at V and 0 bases at J, with 13 bases between. The CDR3 loop spans 16 amino acids. Per the germline V gene, CDR1 is SGHTA and CDR2 is FQGNSA. CDR3 in amino acids: CASSPRGGTNTGELFF. CDR3 coding DNA: TGTGCCAGCAGCCCCCGGGGAGGAACGAACACCGGGGAGCTGTTTTTT.

This chain uses TRBV11-2 with TRBJ2-5; 9 nucleotides line up with TRBD2. V dropped 6 bases and J dropped 4; count of bases not matched to a gene: 15. The CDR3 consists of 17 residues. CDR1 is SGHAT, CDR2 FQNNGV, per germline. In nucleotides, the CDR3 is TGTGCCAGCAGTGCGCGTGTTGCGGGGGGGCCGGGAGAGACCCAGTACTTC. Translated: CASSARVAGGPGETQYF.

The chain links TRBV9 to TRBJ1-2; D remains ambiguous. The CDR3 has 12 residues. CDR1 SGDLS and CDR2 YYNGEE come from the germline V gene. Trimming removed 3 bases at V and 5 bases at J, with 8 bases between. CDR3: CASSGQSYGYTF. The CDR3 bases are TGTGCCAGCAGCGGTCAGTCTTATGGCTACACCTTC.